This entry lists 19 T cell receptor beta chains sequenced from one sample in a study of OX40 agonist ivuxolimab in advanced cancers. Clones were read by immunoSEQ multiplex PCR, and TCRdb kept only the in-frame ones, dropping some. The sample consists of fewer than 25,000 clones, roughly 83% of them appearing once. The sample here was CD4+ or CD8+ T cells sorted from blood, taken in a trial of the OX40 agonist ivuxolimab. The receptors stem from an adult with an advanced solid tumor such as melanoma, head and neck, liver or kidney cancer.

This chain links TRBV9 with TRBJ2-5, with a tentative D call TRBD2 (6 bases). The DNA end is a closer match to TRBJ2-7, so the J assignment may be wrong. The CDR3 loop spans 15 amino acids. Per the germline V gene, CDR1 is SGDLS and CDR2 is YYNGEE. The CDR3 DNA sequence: TGTGCCAGCAGCCCAGCGGAGGGAAGTCCCTACGAGCAGTACTTC. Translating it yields CASSPAEGSPYEQYF.

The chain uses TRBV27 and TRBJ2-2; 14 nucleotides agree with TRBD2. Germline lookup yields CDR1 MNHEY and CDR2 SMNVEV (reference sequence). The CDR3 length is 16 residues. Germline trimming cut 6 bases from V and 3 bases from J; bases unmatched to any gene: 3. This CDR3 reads CASRMGLAGDTGELFF. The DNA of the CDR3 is TGTGCCAGCAGGATGGGACTAGCGGGGGACACCGGGGAGCTGTTTTTT.

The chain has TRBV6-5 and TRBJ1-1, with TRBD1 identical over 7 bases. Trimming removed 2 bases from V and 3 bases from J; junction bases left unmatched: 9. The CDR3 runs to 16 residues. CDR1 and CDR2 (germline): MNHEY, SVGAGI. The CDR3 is CASSYGSTGSYTEAFF. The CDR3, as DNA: TGTGCCAGCAGTTACGGATCGACAGGGTCTTACACTGAAGCTTTCTTT.

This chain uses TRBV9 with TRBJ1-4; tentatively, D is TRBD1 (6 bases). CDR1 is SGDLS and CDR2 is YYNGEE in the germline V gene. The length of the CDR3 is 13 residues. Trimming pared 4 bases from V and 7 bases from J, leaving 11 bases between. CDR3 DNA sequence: TGTGCCAGCAGCTCTGGGGGGCGTGAAAAACTGTTTTTT. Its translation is CASSSGGREKLFF.

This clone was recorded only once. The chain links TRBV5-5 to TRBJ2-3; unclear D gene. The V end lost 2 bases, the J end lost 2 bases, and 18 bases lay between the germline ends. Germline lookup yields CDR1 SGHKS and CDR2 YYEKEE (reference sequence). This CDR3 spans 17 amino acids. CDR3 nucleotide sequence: TGTGCCAGCAGCTTACGACTGGGGATTGGTCCCACAGATACGCAGTATTTT. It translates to CASSLRLGIGPTDTQYF. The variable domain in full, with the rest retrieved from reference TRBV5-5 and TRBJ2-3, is DAGVTQSPTHLIKTRGQQVTLRCSPISGHKSVSWYQQVLGQGPQFIFQYYEKEERGRGNFPDRFSARQFPNYSSELNVNALLLGDSALYLCASSLRLGIGPTDTQYFGPGTRLTVL.

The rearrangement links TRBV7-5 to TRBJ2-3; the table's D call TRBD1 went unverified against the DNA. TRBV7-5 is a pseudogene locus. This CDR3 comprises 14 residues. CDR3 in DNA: TGTGCCAGAAGTTGGACAGGGAGGAGAGATACGCAGTATTTT. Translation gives CARSWTGRRDTQYF.

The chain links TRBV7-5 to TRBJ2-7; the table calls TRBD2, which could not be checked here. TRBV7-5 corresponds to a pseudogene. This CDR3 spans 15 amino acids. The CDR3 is CVRSLVAGGPYEQYF. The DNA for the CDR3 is TGTGTCAGAAGCTTAGTTGCGGGAGGGCCATACGAGCAGTACTTC.

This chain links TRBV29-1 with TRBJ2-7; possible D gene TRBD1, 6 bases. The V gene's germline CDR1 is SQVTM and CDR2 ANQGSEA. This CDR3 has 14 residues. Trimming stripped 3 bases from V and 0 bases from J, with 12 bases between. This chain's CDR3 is CSVEFPDSSYEQYF. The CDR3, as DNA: TGCAGCGTTGAGTTTCCGGACAGCTCCTACGAGCAGTACTTC.

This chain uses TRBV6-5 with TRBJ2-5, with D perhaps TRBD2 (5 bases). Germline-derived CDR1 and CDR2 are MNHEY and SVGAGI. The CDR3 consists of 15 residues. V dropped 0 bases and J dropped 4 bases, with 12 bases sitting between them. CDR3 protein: CASSYSILGGETQYF. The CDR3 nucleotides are TGTGCCAGCAGTTACTCGATACTAGGAGGAGAGACCCAGTACTTC.

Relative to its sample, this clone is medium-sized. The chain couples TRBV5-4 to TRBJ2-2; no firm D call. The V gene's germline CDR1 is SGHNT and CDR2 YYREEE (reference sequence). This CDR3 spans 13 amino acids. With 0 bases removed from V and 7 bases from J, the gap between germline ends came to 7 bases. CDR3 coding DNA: TGTGCCAGCAGCTTGGCCCGTGGCGGGGAGCTGTTTTTT. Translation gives CASSLARGGELFF.

CDR3: CSVETGVNQPQHF. The CDR3 region has the DNA TGCAGCGTTGAAACAGGGGTCAATCAGCCCCAGCATTTT. The rearrangement uses TRBV29-1 and TRBJ1-5; 7 bases fit TRBD1. Trimming removed 2 bases from V and 3 bases from J; junction bases left unmatched: 1. The germline V gene encodes CDR1 SQVTM and CDR2 ANQGSEA. The CDR3 contains 13 residues. The full variable domain, completed using reference TRBV29-1 and TRBJ1-5, is SAVISQKPSRDICQRGTSLTIQCQVDSQVTMMFWYRQQPGQSLTLIATANQGSEATYESGFVIDKFPISRPNLTFSTLTVSNMSPEDSSIYLCSVETGVNQPQHFGDGTRLSIL.

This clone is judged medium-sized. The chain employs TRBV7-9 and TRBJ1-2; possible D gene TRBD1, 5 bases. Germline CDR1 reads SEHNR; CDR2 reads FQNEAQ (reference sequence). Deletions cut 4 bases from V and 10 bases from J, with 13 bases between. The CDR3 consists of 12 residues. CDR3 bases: TGTGCCAGCAGCTCGGCAGGGAGGGTCTACACCTTC. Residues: CASSSAGRVYTF.

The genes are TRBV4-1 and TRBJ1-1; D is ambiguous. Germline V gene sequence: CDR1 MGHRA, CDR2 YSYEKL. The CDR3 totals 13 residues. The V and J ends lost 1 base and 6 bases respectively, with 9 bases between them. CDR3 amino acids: CASSQGNVPEAFF. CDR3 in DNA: TGCGCCAGCAGCCAAGGCAACGTCCCTGAAGCTTTCTTT.

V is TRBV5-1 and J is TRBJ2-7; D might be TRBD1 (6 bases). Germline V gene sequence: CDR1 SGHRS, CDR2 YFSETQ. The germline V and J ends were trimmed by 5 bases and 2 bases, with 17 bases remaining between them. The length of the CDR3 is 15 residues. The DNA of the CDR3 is TGCGCCAGCAGTTTCCAGGGGAATCGACCCTACGAGCAGTACTTC. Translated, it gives CASSFQGNRPYEQYF.

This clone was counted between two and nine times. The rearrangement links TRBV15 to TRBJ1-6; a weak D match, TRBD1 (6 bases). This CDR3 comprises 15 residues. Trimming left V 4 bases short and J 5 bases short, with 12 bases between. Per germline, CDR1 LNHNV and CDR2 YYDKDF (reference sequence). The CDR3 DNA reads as TGTGCCACCAGCACCCGGACAGTGGATAATTCACCCCTCCACTTT. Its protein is CATSTRTVDNSPLHF.

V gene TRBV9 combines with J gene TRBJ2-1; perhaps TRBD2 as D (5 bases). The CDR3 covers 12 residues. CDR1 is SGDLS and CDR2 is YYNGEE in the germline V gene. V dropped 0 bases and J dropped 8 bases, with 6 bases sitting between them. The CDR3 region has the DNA TGTGCCAGCAGCGTAGATAGCGATGAGCAGTTCTTC. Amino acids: CASSVDSDEQFF.

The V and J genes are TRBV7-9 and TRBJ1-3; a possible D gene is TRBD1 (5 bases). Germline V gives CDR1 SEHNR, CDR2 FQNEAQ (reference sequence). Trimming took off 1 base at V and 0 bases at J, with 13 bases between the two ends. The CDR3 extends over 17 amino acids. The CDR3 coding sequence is TGTGCCAGCAGCTTAGGGGACTCTCGCCTCTCTGGAAACACCATATATTTT. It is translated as CASSLGDSRLSGNTIYF. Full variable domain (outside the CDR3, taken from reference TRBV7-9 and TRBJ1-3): DTGVSQNPRHKITKRGQNVTFRCDPISEHNRLYWYRQTLGQGPEFLTYFQNEAQLEKSRLLSDRFSAERPKGSFSTLEIQRTEQGDSAMYLCASSLGDSRLSGNTIYFGEGSWLTVV.

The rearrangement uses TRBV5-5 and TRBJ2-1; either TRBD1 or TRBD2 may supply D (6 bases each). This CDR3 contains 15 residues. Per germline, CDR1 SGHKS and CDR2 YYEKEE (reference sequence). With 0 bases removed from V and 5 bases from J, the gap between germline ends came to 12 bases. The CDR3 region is CASSLEGGRHNEQFF. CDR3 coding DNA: TGTGCCAGCAGCTTGGAGGGGGGACGGCACAATGAGCAGTTCTTC.

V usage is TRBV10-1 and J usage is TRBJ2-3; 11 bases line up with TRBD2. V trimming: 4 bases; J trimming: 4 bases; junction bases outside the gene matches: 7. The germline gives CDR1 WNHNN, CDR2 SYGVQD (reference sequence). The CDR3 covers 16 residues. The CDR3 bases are TGCGCCAGCAGTGTTACTAGCGGGAGCGAGGCAGATACGCAGTATTTT. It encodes CASSVTSGSEADTQYF.